These 19 T cell receptor beta chains share one sample of origin, sequenced in a study of blood T cell repertoires in COVID-19. Profiled with immunoSEQ multiplex PCR; TCRdb holds only in-frame clones, not every one. The sample includes about 200,000 clones, over 80% of them seen just once. Sequenced sample: peripheral blood. The source is a man between 60 and 75 years old with COVID-19, enrolled during active disease.

The rearrangement links TRBV6-5 to TRBJ2-3; D gene uncertain. This CDR3 spans 13 amino acids. Trimming shortened V by 5 bases and J by 2 bases, and 8 bases separated the two germline ends. Germline V gives CDR1 MNHEY, CDR2 SVGAGI. This chain's CDR3 is CASSKRDTDTQYF. CDR3 bases: TGTGCCAGCAGTAAGCGCGACACAGATACGCAGTATTTT.

The CDR3 DNA sequence: TGCAGCTTCTCCGGGGGCACAGATACGCAGTATTTT. It yields the protein CSFSGGTDTQYF. This sequence joins TRBV29-1 and TRBJ2-3; a weak D match, TRBD2 (5 bases). V lost 8 bases, J lost 1 base, and 10 bases lay in between. This CDR3 has 12 amino acids. In germline, CDR1 is SQVTM, CDR2 ANQGSEA.

The gene calls are TRBV5-1 and TRBJ1-1, with D hard to call. This CDR3 region has 15 residues. V dropped 3 bases and J dropped 5 bases, with 17 bases sitting between them. Germline CDR1 and CDR2: SGHRS and YFSETQ. CDR3 sequence (DNA): TGCGCCAGCAGCTCCGAGGGCAGGTTCAAAACTGAAGCTTTCTTT. This translates into CASSSEGRFKTEAFF.

This clone was detected once. This chain connects TRBV2 to TRBJ2-7; 9 nucleotides match TRBD1. The CDR3 has 14 amino acids. Looked up from germline, CDR1 is SNHLY and CDR2 is FYNNEI. The V gene end was trimmed by 6 bases and the J gene end by 0 bases; junction bases not matched to a gene: 3. For the CDR3, the DNA is TGTGCCAGCAGCCGGACAGGGGACTCCTACGAGCAGTACTTC. Translating gives CASSRTGDSYEQYF.

This CDR3 is CSVATPTNYGYTF. The CDR3 nucleotides read TGCAGCGTTGCGACACCAACTAACTATGGCTACACCTTC. This chain joins TRBV29-1 and TRBJ1-2; D unclear. CDR3 length equals 13 residues. Germline V gene lookup returns CDR1 SQVTM and CDR2 ANQGSEA. V was clipped by 4 bases and J by 0 bases, with 9 bases between them. The whole variable domain, remainder taken from reference TRBV29-1 and TRBJ1-2, is SAVISQKPSRDICQRGTSLTIQCQVDSQVTMMFWYRQQPGQSLTLIATANQGSEATYESGFVIDKFPISRPNLTFSTLTVSNMSPEDSSIYLCSVATPTNYGYTFGSGTRLTVV.

The V and J genes are TRBV9 and TRBJ1-3; a possible D gene is TRBD1 (5 bases). Trimming stripped 0 bases from V and 5 bases from J, with 9 bases between. CDR3 length: 14 residues. The germline gives CDR1 SGDLS, CDR2 YYNGEE. Here the CDR3 reads CASSVVPGRNTIYF. DNA for the CDR3: TGTGCCAGCAGCGTAGTGCCAGGGAGAAACACCATATATTTT.

V usage is TRBV2 and J usage is TRBJ1-2; 7 bases fit TRBD1. Per the germline V gene, CDR1 is SNHLY and CDR2 is FYNNEI. The CDR3 covers 17 residues. Unmatched junction bases numbered 13, after V lost 2 bases and J lost 4 bases. The CDR3 protein is CASSESYLGQLLYGYTF. DNA of the CDR3: TGTGCCAGCAGTGAAAGCTATTTGGGACAGCTCCTCTATGGCTACACCTTC.

Written as DNA, the CDR3 is TGTGCCAGCAGTTACTCATGGGGGCAAAATCAGCCCCAGCATTTT. It translates to CASSYSWGQNQPQHF. The chain links TRBV6-7 to TRBJ1-5; tentative D call: TRBD1 (6 bases). TRBV6-7 is reported as an ORF; its role is uncertain. V lost 0 bases, J lost 4 bases, and 10 bases lay in between. This CDR3 has 15 residues.

A note on this clone: Distinct nucleotide sequences in the sample also encode this CDR3. The chain recombines TRBV18 with TRBJ1-2; 7 bases fit TRBD1. The CDR3 totals 13 residues. The germline V gene encodes CDR1 KGHSH and CDR2 LQKENI. Trimming removed 3 bases from V and 3 bases from J; junction bases left unmatched: 1. CDR3 sequence reads: CASSPGTDYGYTF. The CDR3 DNA is TGTGCCAGCTCACCGGGGACAGACTATGGCTACACCTTC. Filled out from reference TRBV18 and TRBJ1-2, the complete variable domain reads NAGVMQNPRHLVRRRGQEARLRCSPMKGHSHVYWYRQLPEEGLKFMVYLQKENIIDESGMPKERFSAEFPKEGPSILRIQQVVRGDSAAYFCASSPGTDYGYTFGSGTRLTVV.

The rearrangement uses TRBV7-2 and TRBJ2-5, with 8 bases lining up with TRBD2. With V trimmed by 1 base and J by 5 bases, 9 bases remained unmatched. The CDR3 extends over 16 amino acids. Per the germline V gene, CDR1 is SGHTA and CDR2 is FQGNSA. CDR3 sequence: CASSLGLGRAGETQYF. The CDR3 bases are TGTGCCAGCAGCTTAGGTCTCGGGAGGGCCGGGGAGACCCAGTACTTC. Full variable domain (missing parts from reference TRBV7-2 and TRBJ2-5): GAGVSQSPSNKVTEKGKDVELRCDPISGHTALYWYRQSLGQGLEFLIYFQGNSAPDKSGLPSDRFSAERTGGSVSTLTIQRTQQEDSAVYLCASSLGLGRAGETQYFGPGTRLLVL.

This rearrangement joins TRBV10-3 to TRBJ2-3; 8 positions match TRBD1. Germline lookup yields CDR1 ENHRY and CDR2 SYGVKD. The J segment lost 5 bases and the V segment lost 10 bases, leaving 11 bases of the junction unmatched. The length of the CDR3 is 14 residues. The CDR3 loop is CASGQGAPVDTQYF. In DNA form, the CDR3 reads TGTGCCAGTGGGCAGGGGGCGCCAGTAGATACGCAGTATTTT.

V is TRBV28 and J is TRBJ1-4; D unclear. CDR1 is MDHEN and CDR2 is SYDVKM in the germline V gene. V lost 5 bases and J 1 base, leaving 8 bases between the germline ends. The CDR3 loop spans 14 amino acids. In DNA, the CDR3 is TGTGCCAGCAGTCCCCGGGGAACTAATGAAAAACTGTTTTTT. Translating it yields CASSPRGTNEKLFF. Full variable domain (remainder filled in from reference TRBV28 and TRBJ1-4): DVKVTQSSRYLVKRTGEKVFLECVQDMDHENMFWYRQDPGLGLRLIYFSYDVKMKEKGDIPEGYSVSREKKERFSLILESASTNQTSMYLCASSPRGTNEKLFFGSGTQLSVL.

The chain couples TRBV4-2 to TRBJ1-1; D remains ambiguous. The germline gives CDR1 LGHNA, CDR2 YNFKEQ. Trimming took 0 bases from V and 5 from J, leaving 16 bases between them. The CDR3 spans 16 residues. This CDR3 reads CASSQEWSAPSTEAFF. CDR3 in DNA: TGTGCCAGCAGCCAAGAGTGGAGTGCGCCCTCAACTGAAGCTTTCTTT.

V and J are TRBV3-1 (or the pseudogene TRBV3-2) and TRBJ2-7, with 7 bases lining up with TRBD2. The germline CDR1 and CDR2 sequences are LGHDT and YNNKEL (reference sequence). The V gene end was trimmed by 1 base and the J gene end by 6 bases; junction bases not matched to a gene: 9. The CDR3 consists of 15 residues. In nucleotides, the CDR3 is TGTGCCAGCAGCCAAGGGGCCGCTCCGGGGGGCGAGCAGTACTTC. It is translated as CASSQGAAPGGEQYF.

The chain has TRBV5-1 and TRBJ1-1; weak D call: TRBD1 (6 bases). Germline CDR1 and CDR2: SGHRS and YFSETQ. The CDR3 is made up of 15 amino acids. Trimming left V 3 bases short and J 5 bases short, with 17 bases between. CDR3 bases: TGCGCCAGCAGCTACATGGGGGCGCGGTCGACTGAAGCTTTCTTT. It codes for CASSYMGARSTEAFF.

The chain combines TRBV6-5 with TRBJ1-5; D might be TRBD1 (5 bases). The CDR3 has 13 amino acids. From germline, CDR1 is MNHEY and CDR2 SVGAGI. V was shortened by 6 bases and J by 4 bases, with 10 bases between the two germline ends. Here the CDR3 DNA reads TGTGCCAGCAGCCCAGGGCGGAATCAGCCCCAGCATTTT. Its translation is CASSPGRNQPQHF.

J is TRBJ1-1 and V is TRBV7-2; possibly TRBD1 for D (5 bases). The CDR3 is 15 amino acids. Germline V gene sequence: CDR1 SGHTA, CDR2 FQGNSA. The germline V and J ends were trimmed by 1 base and 0 bases, with 9 bases remaining between them. The chain's CDR3 is CASSLGGSVNTEAFF. CDR3 nucleotide sequence: TGTGCCAGCAGCTTAGGGGGCAGCGTGAACACTGAAGCTTTCTTT. Variable domain in full (rest from reference TRBV7-2 and TRBJ1-1): GAGVSQSPSNKVTEKGKDVELRCDPISGHTALYWYRQSLGQGLEFLIYFQGNSAPDKSGLPSDRFSAERTGGSVSTLTIQRTQQEDSAVYLCASSLGGSVNTEAFFGQGTRLTVV.

The chain carries TRBV7-2 and TRBJ2-2; 7 nucleotides match TRBD1. Germline-derived CDR1 and CDR2 are SGHTA and FQGNSA. The CDR3 loop spans 13 amino acids. Germline trimming cut 6 bases from V and 6 bases from J; bases unmatched to any gene: 4. Here the CDR3 DNA reads TGTGCCAGCAGTCGCCAGGGGGCCGGGGAGCTGTTTTTT. It specifies CASSRQGAGELFF.

This sequence joins TRBV6-5 and TRBJ2-3, with a tentative D call TRBD1 (5 bases). Germline V CDR1 and CDR2: MNHEY, SVGAGI. V gave up 2 bases and J gave up 0 bases, with 9 bases separating them. The CDR3 is 15 amino acids. The CDR3, as DNA: TGTGCCAGCAGTTACGGGGCACCGAGCACAGATACGCAGTATTTT. Its translation is CASSYGAPSTDTQYF.